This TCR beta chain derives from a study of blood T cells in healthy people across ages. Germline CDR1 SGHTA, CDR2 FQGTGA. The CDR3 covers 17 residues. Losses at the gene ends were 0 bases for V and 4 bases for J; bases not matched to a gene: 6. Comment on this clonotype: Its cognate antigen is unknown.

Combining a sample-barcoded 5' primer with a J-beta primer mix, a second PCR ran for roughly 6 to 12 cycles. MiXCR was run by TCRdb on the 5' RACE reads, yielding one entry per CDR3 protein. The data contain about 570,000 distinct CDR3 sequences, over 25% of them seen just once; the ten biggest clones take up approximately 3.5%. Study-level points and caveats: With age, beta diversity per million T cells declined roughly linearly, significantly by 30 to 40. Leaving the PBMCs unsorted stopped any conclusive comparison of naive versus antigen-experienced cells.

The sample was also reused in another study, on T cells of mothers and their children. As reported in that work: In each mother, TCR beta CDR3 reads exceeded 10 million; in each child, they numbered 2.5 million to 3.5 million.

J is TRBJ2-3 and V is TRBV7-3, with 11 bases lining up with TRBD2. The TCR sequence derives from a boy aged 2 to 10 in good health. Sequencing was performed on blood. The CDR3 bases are TGTGCCAGCAGCTTAACGAATAGCGGGGGGGCCGCAGATACGCAGTATTTT. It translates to CASSLTNSGGAADTQYF.